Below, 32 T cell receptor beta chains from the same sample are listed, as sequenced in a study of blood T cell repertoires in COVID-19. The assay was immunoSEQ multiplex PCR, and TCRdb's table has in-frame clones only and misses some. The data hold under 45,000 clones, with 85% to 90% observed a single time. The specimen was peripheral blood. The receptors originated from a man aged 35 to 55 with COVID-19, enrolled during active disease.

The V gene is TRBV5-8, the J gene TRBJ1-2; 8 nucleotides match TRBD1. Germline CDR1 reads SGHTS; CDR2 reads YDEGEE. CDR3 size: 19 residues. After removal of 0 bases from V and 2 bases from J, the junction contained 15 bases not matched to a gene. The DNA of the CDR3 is TGTGCCAGCAGCTTGGCATTATGGGACAGGAGGATTCTCAACTATGGCTACACCTTC. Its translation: CASSLALWDRRILNYGYTF.

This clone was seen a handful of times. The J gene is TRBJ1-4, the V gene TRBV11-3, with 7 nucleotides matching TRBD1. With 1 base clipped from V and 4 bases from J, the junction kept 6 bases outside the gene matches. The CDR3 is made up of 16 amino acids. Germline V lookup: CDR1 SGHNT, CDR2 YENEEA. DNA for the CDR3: TGTGCCAGCAGCTTAGGGAACGGACAGGTTAATGAAAAACTGTTTTTT. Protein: CASSLGNGQVNEKLFF.

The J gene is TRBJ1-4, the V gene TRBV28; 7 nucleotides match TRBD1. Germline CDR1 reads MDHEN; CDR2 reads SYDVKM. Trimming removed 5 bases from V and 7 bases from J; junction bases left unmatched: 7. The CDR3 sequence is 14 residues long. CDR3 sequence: CASSLPTGFEKLFF. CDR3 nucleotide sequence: TGTGCCAGCAGTCTCCCGACAGGGTTTGAAAAACTGTTTTTT.

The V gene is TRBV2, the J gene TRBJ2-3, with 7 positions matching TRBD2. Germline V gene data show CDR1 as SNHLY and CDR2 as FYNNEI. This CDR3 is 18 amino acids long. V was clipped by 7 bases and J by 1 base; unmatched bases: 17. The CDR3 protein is CASNTPRGRAPGTDTQYF. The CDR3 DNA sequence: TGTGCCAGCAACACCCCTCGGGGGAGGGCCCCTGGCACAGATACGCAGTATTTT.

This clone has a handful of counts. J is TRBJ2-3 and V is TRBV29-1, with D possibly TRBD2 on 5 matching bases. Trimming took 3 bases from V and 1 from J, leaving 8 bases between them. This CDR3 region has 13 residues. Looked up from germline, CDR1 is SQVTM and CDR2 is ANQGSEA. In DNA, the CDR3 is TGCAGCGTTGAGGCTAGCCGCACAGATACGCAGTATTTT. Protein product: CSVEASRTDTQYF.

The CDR3 DNA sequence: TGTGCCAGCAGTAGACAGGGTATCCTGGCCGGGGAGCTGTTTTTT. Translating gives CASSRQGILAGELFF. V usage is TRBV5-6 and J usage is TRBJ2-2; the match to TRBD1 covers 7 bases. V lost 5 bases, J lost 6 bases, and 10 bases stayed unmatched. The CDR3 spans 15 residues. Germline V gene sequence: CDR1 SGHDT, CDR2 YYEEEE.

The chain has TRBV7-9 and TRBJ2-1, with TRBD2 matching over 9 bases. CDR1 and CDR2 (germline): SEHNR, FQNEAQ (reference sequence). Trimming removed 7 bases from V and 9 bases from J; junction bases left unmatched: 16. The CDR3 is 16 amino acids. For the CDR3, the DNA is TGTGCCAGCAAGGGAGGTAGCGGGAGAGGGGGGAGTGAGCAGTTCTTC. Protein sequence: CASKGGSGRGGSEQFF.

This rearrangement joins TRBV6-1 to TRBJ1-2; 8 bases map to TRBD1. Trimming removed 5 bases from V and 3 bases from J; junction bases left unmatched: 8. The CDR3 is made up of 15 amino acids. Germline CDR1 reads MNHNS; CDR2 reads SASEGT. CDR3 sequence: CASSNYGTGYYGYTF. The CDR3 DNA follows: TGTGCCAGCAGTAACTACGGGACAGGATACTATGGCTACACCTTC.

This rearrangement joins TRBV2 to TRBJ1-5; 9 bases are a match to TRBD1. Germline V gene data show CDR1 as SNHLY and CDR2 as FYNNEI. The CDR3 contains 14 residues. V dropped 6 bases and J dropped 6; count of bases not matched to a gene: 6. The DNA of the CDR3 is TGTGCCAGCAGCCGGGACAGGGAGGGTCAGCCCCAGCATTTT. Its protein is CASSRDREGQPQHF. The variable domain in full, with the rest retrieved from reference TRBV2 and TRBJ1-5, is EPEVTQTPSHQVTQMGQEVILRCVPISNHLYFYWYRQILGQKVEFLVSFYNNEISEKSEIFDDQFSVERPDGSNFTLKIRSTKLEDSAMYFCASSRDREGQPQHFGDGTRLSIL.

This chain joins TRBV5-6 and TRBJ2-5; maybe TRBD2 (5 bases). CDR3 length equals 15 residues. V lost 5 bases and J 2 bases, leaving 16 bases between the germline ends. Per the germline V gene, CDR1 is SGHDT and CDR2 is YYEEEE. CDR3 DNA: TGTGCCAGCAGTTCTCGGTCGGGGATTCAAGAGACCCAGTACTTC. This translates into CASSSRSGIQETQYF.

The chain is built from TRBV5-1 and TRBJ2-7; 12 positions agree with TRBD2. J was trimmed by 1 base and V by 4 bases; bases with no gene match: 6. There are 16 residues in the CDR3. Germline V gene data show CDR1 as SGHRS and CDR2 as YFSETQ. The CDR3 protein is CASSGLAGPPSYEQYF. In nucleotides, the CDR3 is TGCGCCAGCAGCGGACTAGCGGGGCCTCCTTCCTACGAGCAGTACTTC.

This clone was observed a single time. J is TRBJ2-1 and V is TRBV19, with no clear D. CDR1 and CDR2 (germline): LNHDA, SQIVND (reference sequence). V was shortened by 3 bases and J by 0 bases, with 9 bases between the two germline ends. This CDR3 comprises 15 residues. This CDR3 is CASSIPASSYNEQFF. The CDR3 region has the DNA TGTGCCAGTAGTATTCCCGCGAGCTCCTACAATGAGCAGTTCTTC.

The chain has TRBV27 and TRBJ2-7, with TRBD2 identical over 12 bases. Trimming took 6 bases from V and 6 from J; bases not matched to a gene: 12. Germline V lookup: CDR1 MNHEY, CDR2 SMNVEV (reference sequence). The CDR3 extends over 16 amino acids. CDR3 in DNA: TGTGCCAGCAGAGTTGGGACTACTAGCGGGAGGTCCGAGCAGTACTTC. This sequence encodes CASRVGTTSGRSEQYF.

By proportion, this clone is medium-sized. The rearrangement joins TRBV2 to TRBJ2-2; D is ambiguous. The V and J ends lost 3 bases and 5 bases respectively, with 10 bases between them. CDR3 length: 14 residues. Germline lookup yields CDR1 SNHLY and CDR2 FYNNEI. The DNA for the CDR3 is TGTGCCAGCAGTGACCCCAACTCGACCGGGGAGCTGTTTTTT. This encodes CASSDPNSTGELFF.

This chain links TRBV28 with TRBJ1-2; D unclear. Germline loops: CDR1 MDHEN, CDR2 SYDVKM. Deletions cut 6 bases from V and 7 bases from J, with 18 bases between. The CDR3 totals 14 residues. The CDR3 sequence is CASRENASGGGYTF. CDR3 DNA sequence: TGTGCCAGCAGGGAAAACGCCTCAGGAGGTGGCTACACCTTC.

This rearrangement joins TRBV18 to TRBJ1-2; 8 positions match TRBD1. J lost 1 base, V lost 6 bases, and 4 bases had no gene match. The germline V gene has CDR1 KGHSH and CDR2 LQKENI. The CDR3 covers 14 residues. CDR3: CASSRTGLNYGYTF. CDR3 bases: TGTGCCAGCTCCCGGACAGGGCTTAACTATGGCTACACCTTC.

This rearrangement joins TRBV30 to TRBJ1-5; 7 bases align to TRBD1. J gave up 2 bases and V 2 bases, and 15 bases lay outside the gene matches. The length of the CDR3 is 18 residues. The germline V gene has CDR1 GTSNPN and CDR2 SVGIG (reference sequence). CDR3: CAWSSPTQGPLGNQPQHF. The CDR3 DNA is TGTGCCTGGAGTTCTCCTACACAGGGGCCGTTGGGCAATCAGCCCCAGCATTTT. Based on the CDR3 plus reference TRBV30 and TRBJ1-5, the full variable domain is SQTIHQWPATLVQPVGSPLSLECTVEGTSNPNLYWYRQAAGRGLQLLFYSVGIGQISSEVPQNLSASRPQDRQFILSSKKLLLSDSGFYLCAWSSPTQGPLGNQPQHFGDGTRLSIL.

This CDR3 is CASSPDRVYTEAFF. In DNA, the CDR3 is TGTGCCAGCAGTCCCGACAGGGTTTACACTGAAGCTTTCTTT. This chain links TRBV28 with TRBJ1-1; 7 bases line up with TRBD1. Unmatched junction bases numbered 6, after V lost 5 bases and J lost 3 bases. This CDR3 spans 14 amino acids. From germline, CDR1 is MDHEN and CDR2 SYDVKM.

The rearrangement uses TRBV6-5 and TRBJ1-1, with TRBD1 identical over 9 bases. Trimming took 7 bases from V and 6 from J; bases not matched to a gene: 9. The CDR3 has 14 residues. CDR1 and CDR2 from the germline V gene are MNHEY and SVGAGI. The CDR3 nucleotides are TGTGCCAGCACCTTCGACAGGGGGGGAGCTGAAGCTTTCTTT. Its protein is CASTFDRGGAEAFF.

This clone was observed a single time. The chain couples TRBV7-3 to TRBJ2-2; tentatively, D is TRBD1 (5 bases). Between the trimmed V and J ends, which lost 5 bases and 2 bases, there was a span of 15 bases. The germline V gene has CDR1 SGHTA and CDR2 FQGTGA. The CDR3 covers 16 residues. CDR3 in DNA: TGTGCCAGCAGCCACGGACACCAACCAAACACCGGGGAGCTGTTTTTT. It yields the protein CASSHGHQPNTGELFF.

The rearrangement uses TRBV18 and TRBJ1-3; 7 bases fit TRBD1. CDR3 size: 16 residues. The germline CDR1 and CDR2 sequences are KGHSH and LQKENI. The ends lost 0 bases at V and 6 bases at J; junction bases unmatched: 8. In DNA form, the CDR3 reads TGTGCCAGCTCACCACCAACAGGGGAAAATGAAAACACCATATATTTT. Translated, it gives CASSPPTGENENTIYF.

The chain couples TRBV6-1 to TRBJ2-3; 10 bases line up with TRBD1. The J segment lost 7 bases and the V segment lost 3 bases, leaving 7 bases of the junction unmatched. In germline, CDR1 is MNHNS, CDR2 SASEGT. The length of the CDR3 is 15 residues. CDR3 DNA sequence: TGTGCCAGCAGTGAGGGGGGGACAGGGGCGTATACGCAGTATTTT. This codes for CASSEGGTGAYTQYF.

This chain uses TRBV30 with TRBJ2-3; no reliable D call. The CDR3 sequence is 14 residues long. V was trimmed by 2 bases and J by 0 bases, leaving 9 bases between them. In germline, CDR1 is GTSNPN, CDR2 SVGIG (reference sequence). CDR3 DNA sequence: TGTGCCTGGAGTCGGAGCACTAGCACAGATACGCAGTATTTT. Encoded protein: CAWSRSTSTDTQYF.

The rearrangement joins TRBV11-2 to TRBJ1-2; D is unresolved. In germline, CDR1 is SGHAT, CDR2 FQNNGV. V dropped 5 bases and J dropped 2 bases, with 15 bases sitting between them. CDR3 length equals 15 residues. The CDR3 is CASSTYKTSNYGYTF. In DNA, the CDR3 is TGTGCCAGCAGCACCTACAAGACTAGCAACTATGGCTACACCTTC. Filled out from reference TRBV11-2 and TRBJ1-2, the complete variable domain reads EAGVAQSPRYKIIEKRQSVAFWCNPISGHATLYWYQQILGQGPKLLIQFQNNGVVDDSQLPKDRFSAERLKGVDSTLKIQPAKLEDSAVYLCASSTYKTSNYGYTFGSGTRLTVV.

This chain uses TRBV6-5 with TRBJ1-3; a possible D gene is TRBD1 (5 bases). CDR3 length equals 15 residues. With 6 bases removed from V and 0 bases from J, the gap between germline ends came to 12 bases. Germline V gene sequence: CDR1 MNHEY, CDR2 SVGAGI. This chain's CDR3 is CASRGLRGSGNTIYF. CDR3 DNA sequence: TGTGCCAGCAGGGGCCTAAGGGGCTCTGGAAACACCATATATTTT.

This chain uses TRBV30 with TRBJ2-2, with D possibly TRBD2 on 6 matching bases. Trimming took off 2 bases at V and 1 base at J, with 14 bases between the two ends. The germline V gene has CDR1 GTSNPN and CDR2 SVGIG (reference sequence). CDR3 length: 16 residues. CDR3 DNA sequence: TGTGCCTGGAGTCGGGACTCCCCCGGGAACACCGGGGAGCTGTTTTTT. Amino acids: CAWSRDSPGNTGELFF.

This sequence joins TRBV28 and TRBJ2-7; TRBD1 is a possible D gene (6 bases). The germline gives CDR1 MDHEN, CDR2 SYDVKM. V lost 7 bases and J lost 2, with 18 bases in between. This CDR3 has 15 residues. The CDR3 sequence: CASTKLLQGPYEQYF. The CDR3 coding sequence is TGTGCCAGCACCAAATTGCTACAGGGCCCCTACGAGCAGTACTTC.

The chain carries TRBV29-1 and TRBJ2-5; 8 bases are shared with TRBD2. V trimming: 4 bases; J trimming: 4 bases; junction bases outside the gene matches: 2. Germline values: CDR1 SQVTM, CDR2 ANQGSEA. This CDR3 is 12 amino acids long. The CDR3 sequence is CSVGLAGETQYF. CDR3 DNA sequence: TGCAGCGTTGGGCTAGCGGGAGAGACCCAGTACTTC.

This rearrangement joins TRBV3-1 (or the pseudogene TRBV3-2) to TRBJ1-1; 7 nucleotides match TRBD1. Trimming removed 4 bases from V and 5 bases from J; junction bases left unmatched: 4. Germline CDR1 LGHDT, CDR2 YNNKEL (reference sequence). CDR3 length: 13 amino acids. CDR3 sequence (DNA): TGTGCCAGCAGCCGCGGACAGGAGACTGAAGCTTTCTTT. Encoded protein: CASSRGQETEAFF.

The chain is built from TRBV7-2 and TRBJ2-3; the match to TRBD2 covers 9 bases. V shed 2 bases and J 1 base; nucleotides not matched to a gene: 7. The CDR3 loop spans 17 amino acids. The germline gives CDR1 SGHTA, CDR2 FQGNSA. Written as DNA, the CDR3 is TGTGCCAGCAGCTTATTCGTGGCGGGAGGGCGCACAGATACGCAGTATTTT. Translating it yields CASSLFVAGGRTDTQYF.

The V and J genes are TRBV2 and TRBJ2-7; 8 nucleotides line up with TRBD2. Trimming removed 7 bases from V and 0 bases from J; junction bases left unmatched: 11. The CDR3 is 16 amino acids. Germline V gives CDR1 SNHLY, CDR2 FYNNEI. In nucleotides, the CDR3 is TGTGCCAGCACCGAGCCTTTAGCGGGGAGCTCCTACGAGCAGTACTTC. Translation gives CASTEPLAGSSYEQYF.

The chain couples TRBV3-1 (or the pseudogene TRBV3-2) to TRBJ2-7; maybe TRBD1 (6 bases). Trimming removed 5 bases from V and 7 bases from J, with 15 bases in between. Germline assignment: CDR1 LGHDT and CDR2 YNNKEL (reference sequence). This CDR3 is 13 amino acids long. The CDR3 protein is CASSEPPGEEQYF. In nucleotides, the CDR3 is TGTGCCAGCAGCGAACCTCCAGGGGAGGAGCAGTACTTC.